Here is one T cell receptor (beta chain) with its context. This clone was counted only a few times. The specificity of this receptor is unknown. No much larger clone exists at a distance of one base, and base qualities are not known. This specimen comes from a study of blood T cell repertoires in COVID-19 (dated by TCRdb to 2018 to 2021). Concerning the study at large: Collaborator samples came from the United States, Italy and Spain and covered acute and convalescent phases of COVID-19. The prospective study material was composed of cDNA or gDNA derived from T cells, B-cell-depleted T cells, or PBMCs. The dataset comprised deeply sampled blood TCRbeta repertoires from subjects exposed to, actively infected with, or recovered from COVID-19. The repertoires were made available in a free public database intended to serve as a resource for research on the immune response to SARS-CoV-2. Samples were obtained from the ongoing ImmuneRACE study (first 160 participants) and from over 1,000 subjects provided by 6 global collaborators. Sample metadata almost always included a de-identified subject ID, COVID-19 status, age in years and sex. Where HLA class I and class II types were available, the types were taken from metadata supplied by the sample provider, not from assay-based typing.

On the study overall, not on this receptor specifically: How much clinical and demographic metadata was included differed by source and by participant, and the metadata was provided uncurated.

The junction carries 12 bases between V and J, which are trimmed by 4 bases and 8 bases respectively. CDR1 and CDR2 were assigned from the germline V gene as SGHAT and FQNNGV. Including cysteine and phenylalanine, the CDR3 has 13 amino acids. The kept DNA is CDR3 alone, 39 bases in frame from the first base. Samples from volunteer blood donors who had recovered from COVID-19 were contributed by a second Seattle source. Collaborating institutions collected whole blood in K2EDTA tubes following their own protocols. For TCRbeta analysis, collaborators shipped samples in one of three forms: frozen whole blood, isolated PBMCs, or DNA extracted from either of those sample types. TCRbeta CDR3 regions were amplified from genomic DNA using the immunoSEQ Assay, a bias-controlled multiplex PCR. The authors processed their data as follows. The number of nucleated cells in each sample was estimated by amplification of reference gene primers within the assay. To quantify the absolute abundance of each unique TCRbeta CDR3 rearrangement, sequence reads were collapsed and filtered. For each sample, productive Simpson clonality was calculated by taking the square root of Simpson's diversity index across productive rearrangements. Not all clones reach the TCRdb copy of this immuneACCESS table, which keeps in-frame sequences only. Checked studies attribute under half of the gap to unresolved V genes and leave the rest unexplained. The V and J calls and clone size were taken over from that table, and D and trimming were inferred from the DNA. The sample table shows under 200,000 clones, and around 90% are seen once. Of the sample, approximately 2.1% is held by the ten largest clones.

The sequenced material came from peripheral blood. The chain is encoded by TRBV11-2 joined to TRBJ1-3; there is no confident call for the D gene. This TCR derives from a man in his fifties or sixties who had recovered from COVID-19. The DNA sequence reads TGTGCCAGCAGCTCCCGGTCGAGGGACACCATATATTTT. Its protein is CASSSRSRDTIYF.